The 28 T cell receptor beta chains given below trace back to one sample, sequenced in a study of CD8+ T cells in alopecia areata. Indicated treatment: oral pan-JAK inhibitor, 5-10 mg twice daily. cDNA serving as the sequencing template came from extracted, reverse transcribed RNA. This table comes from immunoSEQ multiplex PCR, and its TCRdb copy is limited to in-frame clones, with some not included. The table records about 120,000 clones, around 53% of them present only once. The specimen comprised CD4+ T cells sorted from blood, sampled at week 4, from a patient treated with tofacitinib. The receptors derive from a human donor with alopecia areata.

The chain recombines TRBV4-2 with TRBJ2-3; 10 nucleotides align to TRBD2. Germline lookup yields CDR1 LGHNA and CDR2 YNFKEQ. After removal of 4 bases from V and 2 bases from J, the junction contained 9 bases not matched to a gene. The CDR3 sequence is 17 residues long. The CDR3 sequence is CASSPNPGLANTDTQYF. As DNA, the CDR3 is TGTGCCAGCAGCCCCAATCCGGGACTAGCGAACACAGATACGCAGTATTTT.

The chain combines TRBV29-1 with TRBJ2-5; 7 nucleotides match TRBD2. This CDR3 comprises 11 residues. Germline V lookup: CDR1 SQVTM, CDR2 ANQGSEA. V shed 4 bases and J 4 bases; nucleotides not matched to a gene: 0. The CDR3 sequence: CSVGEGETQYF. In nucleotides, the CDR3 is TGCAGCGTTGGGGAGGGAGAGACCCAGTACTTC.

V and J are TRBV5-1 and TRBJ2-7; D is possibly TRBD1 (5 bases). V was trimmed by 7 bases and J by 7 bases, leaving 18 bases between them. The length of the CDR3 is 13 residues. Germline CDR1 reads SGHRS; CDR2 reads YFSETQ. In nucleotides, the CDR3 is TGCGCCAGCGCCCAGGCCAGGGCTTGGGAGCAGTACTTC. Its translation: CASAQARAWEQYF.

This sequence joins TRBV7-9 and TRBJ1-2; D not resolved. The CDR3 is 16 amino acids. V lost 4 bases to trimming and J lost 5 bases, with 20 bases between them. CDR1 is SEHNR and CDR2 is FQNEAQ in the germline V gene (reference sequence). CDR3 in DNA: TGTGCCAGCAGCTCCTCCCCGACCTCTCCCGCTTATGGCTACACCTTC. Translation: CASSSSPTSPAYGYTF.

The chain combines TRBV30 with TRBJ2-3; D might be TRBD1 (6 bases). The CDR3 has 14 amino acids. In germline, CDR1 is GTSNPN, CDR2 SVGIG (reference sequence). V gave up 2 bases and J gave up 2 bases, with 11 bases separating them. The chain's CDR3 is CAWSRDTFTDTQYF. The CDR3 DNA is TGTGCCTGGAGTCGGGACACCTTCACAGATACGCAGTATTTT.

This rearrangement joins TRBV30 to TRBJ2-5; 7 bases are a match to TRBD2. The CDR3 is 13 residues long. The germline V gene encodes CDR1 GTSNPN and CDR2 SVGIG (reference sequence). Trimming at V came to 2 bases and at J to 3 bases, leaving 3 bases not matched to a gene. The CDR3 coding sequence is TGTGCCTGGAGTCCCGGGACTAAAGAGACCCAGTACTTC. It is translated as CAWSPGTKETQYF.

This chain uses TRBV7-9 with TRBJ2-2; unclear D gene. V shed 5 bases and J shed 1 base, with 5 bases lying between them. The CDR3 covers 13 residues. The germline V gene has CDR1 SEHNR and CDR2 FQNEAQ (reference sequence). For the CDR3, the DNA is TGTGCCAGCAGCGTTGGGAACACCGGGGAGCTGTTTTTT. Protein sequence: CASSVGNTGELFF. Full variable domain (rest looked up from reference TRBV7-9 and TRBJ2-2): DTGVSQNPRHKITKRGQNVTFRCDPISEHNRLYWYRQTLGQGPEFLTYFQNEAQLEKSRLLSDRFSAERPKGSFSTLEIQRTEQGDSAMYLCASSVGNTGELFFGEGSRLTVL.

The CDR3 sequence: CASSATGQGVTEAFF. CDR3 coding DNA: TGCGCCAGCAGCGCTACGGGACAGGGAGTGACTGAAGCTTTCTTT. This chain links TRBV5-1 with TRBJ1-1; 9 bases are shared with TRBD1. The CDR3 covers 15 residues. The V segment lost 4 bases and the J segment 5 bases; nucleotides outside the gene matches: 9. Germline CDR1 and CDR2: SGHRS and YFSETQ.

This clone was detected only a few times. An end of the junction does not agree with germline; a read error may underlie this. The chain couples TRBV7-7 to TRBJ1-4; D possibly corresponds to TRBD1 (5 bases). The CDR3 has 14 residues. CDR1 SSHAT and CDR2 FNYEAQ come from the germline V gene (reference sequence). This CDR3 is CASSLGTANEKLFF. CDR3 coding DNA: TGTGCTAGCAGCTTAGGGACGGCTAATGAAAAACTGTTTTTT.

This clone turned up a few times. This chain joins TRBV7-8 and TRBJ2-5; D gene unclear. This CDR3 comprises 15 residues. Trimming took off 5 bases at V and 2 bases at J, with 15 bases between the two ends. The germline CDR1 and CDR2 sequences are SGHVS and FQNEAQ. The CDR3 spells CASSLGWAVQETQYF. The CDR3, as DNA: TGTGCCAGCAGCCTCGGGTGGGCAGTTCAAGAGACCCAGTACTTC.

Concerning this clone: A much larger clone sits a single nucleotide away, making a read error possible. The chain uses TRBV5-4 and TRBJ2-7; D is unclear. The CDR3 has 13 amino acids. V was pared by 0 bases and J by 2 bases, with 6 bases between. Looked up from germline, CDR1 is SGHNT and CDR2 is YYREEE (reference sequence). CDR3 region: CASSLGRTYEQYF. The DNA of the CDR3 is TGTGCCAGCAGCTTGGGCAGAACCTACGAGCAGTACTTC.

The rearrangement joins TRBV29-1 to TRBJ1-1; 8 bases line up with TRBD1. The CDR3 extends over 12 amino acids. Trimming cost V 6 bases and J 5 bases; bases outside gene matches: 5. The germline V gene has CDR1 SQVTM and CDR2 ANQGSEA. CDR3 DNA sequence: TGCAGCGTCCAGGGGGCGAGGACTGAAGCTTTCTTT. Translating gives CSVQGARTEAFF.

The chain joins TRBV29-1 to TRBJ2-1; no firm D call. Germline V gene lookup returns CDR1 SQVTM and CDR2 ANQGSEA. Trimming took off 4 bases at V and 8 bases at J, with 6 bases between the two ends. The CDR3 consists of 10 residues. The CDR3 coding sequence is TGCAGCGTTGTCGGCTATGAGCAGTTCTTC. Its protein product is CSVVGYEQFF.

There are a few counts of this clone. CDR3 region: CASSLEVLGGYGYTF. The CDR3, as DNA: TGTGCCAGCAGCTTGGAGGTCCTCGGAGGCTATGGCTACACCTTC. The gene calls are TRBV5-4 and TRBJ1-2; D is uncertain. From germline, CDR1 is SGHNT and CDR2 YYREEE (reference sequence). Trimming cost V 0 bases and J 4 bases, with 13 bases left between them. The CDR3 totals 15 residues.

The chain joins TRBV25-1 to TRBJ2-5; D might be TRBD1 or TRBD2, each matching 5 bases. Trimming stripped 1 base from V and 2 bases from J, with 17 bases between. There are 17 residues in the CDR3. Per the germline V gene, CDR1 is MGHDK and CDR2 is SYGVNS. The CDR3 here is CASSEFTGTKFQETQYF. DNA of the CDR3: TGTGCCAGCAGTGAATTCACCGGGACCAAATTTCAAGAGACCCAGTACTTC.

A few counts support this clone. Germline is not matched at one junction end, which may reflect a read error. This chain links TRBV19 with TRBJ2-1; 13 nucleotides agree with TRBD2. The CDR3 is made up of 14 amino acids. In germline, CDR1 is LNHDA, CDR2 SQIVND (reference sequence). This chain's CDR3 is CASSGGRLAGGPLF. DNA of the CDR3: TGTGCCAGTAGTGGCGGTAGACTAGCGGGAGGTCCGCTCTTC. Based on the CDR3 plus reference TRBV19 and TRBJ2-1, the full variable domain is DGGITQSPKYLFRKEGQNVTLSCEQNLNHDAMYWYRQDPGQGLRLIYYSQIVNDFQKGDIAEGYSVSREKKESFPLTVTSAQKNPTAFYLCASSGGRLAGGPLFGPGTRLTVL.

The chain joins TRBV7-9 to TRBJ1-6, with 7 nucleotides matching TRBD1. Germline V lookup: CDR1 SEHNR, CDR2 FQNEAQ (reference sequence). V trimming: 5 bases; J trimming: 5 bases; junction bases outside the gene matches: 3. The CDR3 extends over 14 amino acids. CDR3 sequence reads: CASSGDRDNSPLHF. DNA of the CDR3: TGTGCCAGCAGCGGGGACAGAGATAATTCACCCCTCCACTTT.

This clone appeared a few times. V is TRBV5-1 and J is TRBJ2-7; D is unresolved. The germline CDR1 and CDR2 sequences are SGHRS and YFSETQ. Trimming cost V 4 bases and J 7 bases, with 18 bases left between them. The CDR3 is made up of 14 amino acids. The CDR3 DNA reads as TGCGCCAGCAGCATAGAAGGGCCTCCTATGGAGCAGTACTTC. It specifies CASSIEGPPMEQYF.

This clone was counted a few times. The chain joins TRBV6-6 to TRBJ1-4, with a weak D call TRBD1 (6 bases). Germline V gene data show CDR1 as MNHNY and CDR2 as SVGAGI (reference sequence). Trimming took off 6 bases at V and 6 bases at J, with 17 bases between the two ends. This CDR3 spans 15 amino acids. The CDR3 DNA sequence: TGTGCCAGCAGCCCCCAGGGGCGAGGGGATGAAAAACTGTTTTTT. This translates into CASSPQGRGDEKLFF.

A few counts support this clone. The chain has TRBV10-3 and TRBJ2-7; TRBD1 matches 7 bases. The CDR3 has 16 amino acids. J gave up 3 bases and V 3 bases, and 11 bases lay outside the gene matches. Germline CDR1 and CDR2: ENHRY and SYGVKD. Here the CDR3 DNA reads TGTGCCATCAGTGATGGGCCCCTAGGGGGCTACTACGAGCAGTACTTC. Protein product: CAISDGPLGGYYEQYF.

The chain is built from TRBV7-6 and TRBJ2-6; TRBD2 matches 16 bases. Germline CDR1 is SGHVS and CDR2 is FNYEAQ. V trimming: 1 base; J trimming: 2 bases; junction bases outside the gene matches: 5. This CDR3 has 20 residues. This chain's CDR3 is CASSLVGTSGRVTGANVLTF. The CDR3 DNA is TGTGCCAGCAGCTTAGTCGGGACTAGCGGGAGGGTGACTGGGGCCAACGTCCTGACTTTC.

This clone was counted a few times. The V call is TRBV30, the J call TRBJ2-5; no firm D call. The CDR3 totals 11 residues. The germline V gene encodes CDR1 GTSNPN and CDR2 SVGIG (reference sequence). V shed 2 bases and J shed 1 base, with 2 bases lying between them. The CDR3 is CAWSPQETQYF. The CDR3, as DNA: TGTGCCTGGAGTCCCCAAGAGACCCAGTACTTC.

This sequence joins TRBV29-1 and TRBJ1-2, with 9 positions matching TRBD1. V lost 3 bases and J lost 7; bases outside the gene matches: 6. CDR3 length: 13 residues. The germline gives CDR1 SQVTM, CDR2 ANQGSEA. CDR3 DNA sequence: TGCAGCGTTGAGGAAACAGGGGGCAGTGGCTACACCTTC. Its protein product is CSVEETGGSGYTF.

The V call is TRBV7-9, the J call TRBJ2-5, with 8 bases lining up with TRBD1. CDR3 size: 14 residues. V trimming: 0 bases; J trimming: 4 bases; junction bases outside the gene matches: 1. Germline V gene lookup returns CDR1 SEHNR and CDR2 FQNEAQ (reference sequence). As DNA, the CDR3 is TGTGCCAGCAGCTTAGCACAGGGGGGAGAGACCCAGTACTTC. It encodes CASSLAQGGETQYF.

The chain couples TRBV30 to TRBJ2-3; the D gene is possibly TRBD1 (6 bases). Germline CDR1 reads GTSNPN; CDR2 reads SVGIG (reference sequence). This CDR3 spans 11 amino acids. V lost 2 bases and J 6 bases, leaving 6 bases between the germline ends. Here the CDR3 reads CAWSQGDTQYF. CDR3 bases: TGTGCCTGGAGTCAGGGGGATACGCAGTATTTT. Looking up the rest from reference TRBV30 and TRBJ2-3 gives the full variable domain: SQTIHQWPATLVQPVGSPLSLECTVEGTSNPNLYWYRQAAGRGLQLLFYSVGIGQISSEVPQNLSASRPQDRQFILSSKKLLLSDSGFYLCAWSQGDTQYFGPGTRLTVL.

This clone was seen a handful of times. The chain couples TRBV28 to TRBJ2-4, with 10 bases aligning to TRBD1. V shed 6 bases and J 6 bases; nucleotides not matched to a gene: 11. CDR1 and CDR2 (germline): MDHEN, SYDVKM. The CDR3 has 16 amino acids. The CDR3 sequence: CASSILTGGRGNIQYF. The DNA of the CDR3 is TGTGCCAGCAGCATCCTGACAGGGGGCAGGGGAAACATTCAGTACTTC.

This clone has just one count. V and J are TRBV5-1 and TRBJ1-1; maybe TRBD1 (5 bases). The CDR3 runs to 13 residues. Trimming shortened V by 5 bases and J by 1 base, and 9 bases separated the two germline ends. The germline CDR1 and CDR2 sequences are SGHRS and YFSETQ. The CDR3, as DNA: TGCGCCAGCAGGGAAGGGGCGAACACTGAAGCTTTCTTT. Residues: CASREGANTEAFF.

A few counts support this clone. The chain couples TRBV5-1 to TRBJ2-7; TRBD1 agrees at 7 bases. Trimming cost V 0 bases and J 3 bases; bases outside gene matches: 3. The CDR3 runs 14 residues. Germline CDR1 is SGHRS and CDR2 is YFSETQ. The CDR3: CASSLARDSYEQYF. The CDR3 nucleotides are TGCGCCAGCAGCTTGGCCCGGGACAGCTACGAGCAGTACTTC.